The 15 T cell receptor beta chains below come from one sample, sequenced in a study of blood T cell repertoires in COVID-19. The method was immunoSEQ multiplex PCR; TCRdb's version includes in-frame clones alone and lacks a portion of them. The data contain about 100,000 clones, roughly 80% of them seen just once; the ten biggest clones take up approximately 30%. The specimen was peripheral blood. All receptors come from a man between 65 and 80 years old with active or convalescent COVID-19.

Written as DNA, the CDR3 is TGTGCCAGCAGAGGACAGGGGGCTATAACAGATACGCAGTATTTT. It codes for CASRGQGAITDTQYF. V usage is TRBV28 and J usage is TRBJ2-3, with 11 nucleotides matching TRBD1. The CDR3 loop spans 15 amino acids. The germline CDR1 and CDR2 sequences are MDHEN and SYDVKM. J was trimmed by 3 bases and V by 6 bases; bases with no gene match: 5.

This chain uses TRBV19 with TRBJ2-7; unclear D gene. CDR1 LNHDA and CDR2 SQIVND come from the germline V gene (reference sequence). V was pared by 9 bases and J by 1 base, with 7 bases between. This CDR3 comprises 11 residues. DNA for the CDR3: TGTGCCAGCCCAGGATCCTACGAGCAGTACTTC. Translated, it gives CASPGSYEQYF.

This rearrangement joins TRBV6-6 to TRBJ2-5; TRBD2 is a possible D gene (5 bases). The CDR3 extends over 16 amino acids. CDR1 and CDR2 from the germline V gene are MNHNY and SVGAGI (reference sequence). V lost 0 bases and J lost 2, with 13 bases in between. CDR3 in DNA: TGTGCCAGCAGTTACTCAGGTAGCGAGAGACAAGAGACCCAGTACTTC. Protein product: CASSYSGSERQETQYF.

The rearrangement joins TRBV9 to TRBJ2-1, with 13 bases identical to TRBD2. The CDR3 totals 16 residues. Germline CDR1 is SGDLS and CDR2 is YYNGEE. Losses at the gene ends were 0 bases for V and 5 bases for J; bases not matched to a gene: 2. CDR3 protein: CASSVEGLAGNNEQFF. CDR3 DNA: TGTGCCAGCAGCGTAGAGGGACTAGCGGGAAACAATGAGCAGTTCTTC.

This chain links TRBV18 with TRBJ2-2; 7 bases agree with TRBD1. Germline V gene sequence: CDR1 KGHSH, CDR2 LQKENI. CDR3 length: 18 residues. With V trimmed by 3 bases and J by 0 bases, 10 bases remained unmatched. In DNA form, the CDR3 reads TGTGCCAGCTCACCCCGCTCGAGGACAGGCCCGAACACCGGGGAGCTGTTTTTT. Translated: CASSPRSRTGPNTGELFF.

This CDR3 reads CASSPEAVHNEQFF. The CDR3 bases are TGTGCCAGCAGCCCCGAAGCTGTCCACAATGAGCAGTTCTTC. This chain links TRBV5-4 with TRBJ2-1; D not certain. V was cut by 4 bases and J by 5 bases, with 13 bases left in between. CDR1 SGHNT and CDR2 YYREEE come from the germline V gene (reference sequence). The CDR3 has 14 amino acids.

The chain has TRBV20-1 and TRBJ1-2, with 7 nucleotides matching TRBD1. The length of the CDR3 is 11 residues. Trimming cost V 7 bases and J 6 bases; bases outside gene matches: 5. The germline V gene has CDR1 DFQATT and CDR2 SNEGSKA (reference sequence). CDR3 nucleotides: TGCAGTGGCAAGACAGGGAATGGCTACACCTTC. This sequence encodes CSGKTGNGYTF.

The chain joins TRBV30 to TRBJ2-5; 8 bases fit TRBD1. The CDR3 spans 14 residues. Germline trimming cut 2 bases from V and 1 base from J; bases unmatched to any gene: 3. Looked up from germline, CDR1 is GTSNPN and CDR2 is SVGIG (reference sequence). The chain's CDR3 is CAWSFGQGQETQYF. DNA for the CDR3: TGTGCCTGGAGTTTCGGACAGGGCCAAGAGACCCAGTACTTC.

The chain has TRBV12-3 or TRBV12-4 and TRBJ1-5; D call uncertain. Trimming shortened V by 2 bases and J by 5 bases, and 7 bases separated the two germline ends. This CDR3 has 13 amino acids. Here the CDR3 DNA reads TGTGCCAGCAGTTTACAGGCACATCAGCCCCAGCATTTT. Translated: CASSLQAHQPQHF.

This clone showed up just a few times. The rearrangement uses TRBV6-5 and TRBJ1-2, with 8 bases fitting TRBD1. J was trimmed by 4 bases and V by 6 bases; bases with no gene match: 4. This CDR3 contains 13 residues. The germline gives CDR1 MNHEY, CDR2 SVGAGI. The CDR3 loop reads CASRGQGGYGYTF. CDR3 nucleotide sequence: TGTGCCAGCAGAGGACAGGGTGGCTATGGCTACACCTTC.

This chain links TRBV11-1 with TRBJ2-2; 13 nucleotides align to TRBD2. The CDR3 sequence is 15 residues long. Per the germline V gene, CDR1 is SGHAT and CDR2 is FQDESV (reference sequence). V was clipped by 5 bases and J by 6 bases; unmatched bases: 3. DNA of the CDR3: TGTGCCAGCAGCCCGGGACTAGCGGGGCCCGGGGAGCTGTTTTTT. Encoded protein: CASSPGLAGPGELFF.

The chain has TRBV2 and TRBJ2-2; 8 bases line up with TRBD1. This CDR3 is 15 amino acids long. Losses at the gene ends were 5 bases for V and 5 bases for J; bases not matched to a gene: 7. CDR1 is SNHLY, CDR2 FYNNEI, per germline. CDR3 nucleotides: TGTGCCAGCAGTTTGGGGACAGGACTAACCGGGGAGCTGTTTTTT. Protein: CASSLGTGLTGELFF.

The gene calls are TRBV7-2 and TRBJ1-1; TRBD1 might be the D (5 bases). The V gene lost 1 base and the J gene lost 7 bases, with 13 bases spanning the gap. Per germline, CDR1 SGHTA and CDR2 FQGNSA. This CDR3 spans 14 amino acids. CDR3 nucleotide sequence: TGTGCCAGCAGCTTAGGAGTCAGGGCCGGTGAAGCTTTCTTT. Translation gives CASSLGVRAGEAFF. The complete variable domain, with remaining parts taken from reference TRBV7-2 and TRBJ1-1, reads GAGVSQSPSNKVTEKGKDVELRCDPISGHTALYWYRQSLGQGLEFLIYFQGNSAPDKSGLPSDRFSAERTGGSVSTLTIQRTQQEDSAVYLCASSLGVRAGEAFFGQGTRLTVV.

The rearrangement joins TRBV3-1 (or the pseudogene TRBV3-2) to TRBJ2-2; 8 bases are a match to TRBD2. Losses at the gene ends were 4 bases for V and 5 bases for J; bases not matched to a gene: 6. This CDR3 region has 15 residues. From germline, CDR1 is LGHDT and CDR2 YNNKEL (reference sequence). Written as DNA, the CDR3 is TGTGCCAGCAGCCGAACGGGACTAGGGACCGGGGAGCTGTTTTTT. This encodes CASSRTGLGTGELFF.

The V gene is TRBV10-3, the J gene TRBJ1-4, with 9 bases fitting TRBD1. Trimming removed 11 bases from V and 6 bases from J; junction bases left unmatched: 10. Germline lookup yields CDR1 ENHRY and CDR2 SYGVKD. The CDR3 is 14 amino acids. CDR3 region: CAASAGQGHEKLFF. In nucleotides, the CDR3 is TGTGCCGCGTCGGCGGGACAGGGCCATGAAAAACTGTTTTTT.